This T cell receptor (beta chain) was found in a study of beta chain features in type 1 diabetes (dated by TCRdb to the late 2010s). Context from the whole study: Mean age, gender distribution, total cell number and subset yield were not different between patients and healthy donors. A total of approximately 110,000,000 sorted cells were examined across all samples, and a strong correlation was observed between cell number per subset and RNA yield. In the study, TCRB repertoires of sorted circulating CD4+ T cell subsets from recently diagnosed type 1 diabetes patients were compared with those of matched healthy donors. Naive and central memory subsets were obtained from all 28 donors, but regulatory and stem cell-like memory subsets were isolated from only 8 patients and about 8 healthy donors.

What the study reported, not specific to this receptor: Because small numbers of individuals were included in the HLA sub-analyses, any influence of HLA type on TCRB rearrangement was left unresolved. Sequencing cDNA rather than genomic DNA could over-represent highly expressing activated cells, although activation and CD3 levels did not differ between groups. Fewer insertions and more nucleotide deletions at VDJ recombination sites were observed in patients with type 1 diabetes, implying thymic rearrangement abnormalities. Shorter templates might have been favored by PCR, but patient and control samples were amplified and corrected together, so both groups would have been affected equally by any skew. Naive, central memory and regulatory TCRB repertoires appeared to be more alike among patients than among healthy donors. In all four CD4+ subsets, TCRB CDR3 length was moderately but significantly shorter in type 1 diabetes patients.

The entire amount of isolated RNA was reverse transcribed using the High Capacity cDNA Reverse Transcription Kit, so the sequenced TCRB transcripts were expressed ones. Deep immunoSEQ sequencing was applied to naive, central memory and regulatory T cell samples, giving an average of roughly 3.5 million total reads per sample. Sorted cells were lysed in RLT buffer, and RNA was extracted using DNase-treated RNeasy Micro or Mini kits according to cell number. To prevent cross-contamination, each cell subset was processed individually, whereas patient and healthy donor samples were processed jointly. Using the immunoSEQ multiplex PCR, TCRB sequences were amplified from cDNA into 87-bp fragments spanning the CDR3 region. Sequencing of the amplicons was done on the Illumina HiSeq platform. In the paper's pipeline: Synthetic template baselines were used to correct PCR bias computationally, reads within Hamming distance 2 were collapsed together, and singletons that could not be merged were discarded. Reads were aligned against IMGT to assign V, D and J genes, CDR3 length and insertions or deletions at six rearrangement sites. Within each subset, clonotype counts were normalized to sorted cell number, and only after that were true diversity and Gini coefficients computed with the tcR R package. The overlap coefficient, calculated on TCRB nucleotide sequences, was used to measure repertoire sharing. Out-of-frame TCRB sequences from naive cells were analyzed as a proxy for the pre-selection repertoire. Held by TCRdb, this immuneACCESS table contains in-frame sequences only and omits some clones. Under half of the omission traces to an unresolved V gene where checked; the cause of the rest is unknown. V and J calls and clone size are as listed in that table; D and trimming were resolved from the DNA. Present in this sample are about 660,000 clones, over 12% of which were seen just once. 0.035% to 0.045% of the sample is held by the ten biggest clonotypes.

Each donor gave one peripheral blood draw, averaging around 0.11 L, which was collected into heparinised tubes. A BD FACSAria II and a panel including CD45RO, CCR7, CD25, CD127, CD95 and CD27 were used to sort naive, central memory, regulatory and stem cell-like memory CD4+ T cells. Every sorted population had a purity above 98%. Right away, PBMCs were isolated by Lymphoprep density gradient centrifugation and were stained directly, with no culture step. To minimize batch effects, samples were stained and sorted in pairs, one healthy donor with one patient per experiment. Inclusive of the bounding cysteine and phenylalanine, the CDR3 is 14 residues long. Only CDR3 DNA remains: 42 bases, in frame from the first base. V was cut back by 6 bases and J by 0 bases, leaving a gap of 9 bases between them. CDR1 ENHRY and CDR2 SYGVKD were looked up in the germline V gene. Details on this clone: Its antigen has not been determined. Nothing much larger sits one base from this clone, and base qualities are not available.

The chain is encoded by TRBV10-3 joined to TRBJ1-5; there is no confident call for the D gene. This clonotype was sampled from a man aged 18 to 29 with type 1 diabetes. The sequencing input was naive CD4+ T cells from blood. The sample's cell subset or site label, decoded: true naive CD4+ T cells. The nucleotide sequence is given as TGTGCCATCAGGTCCGAGGTTAGCAATCAGCCCCAGCATTTT. The encoded protein is CAIRSEVSNQPQHF.